Reported below is one T cell receptor beta chain. This sample is part of a study of blood T cell repertoires in COVID-19. TCRdb's table, derived via immunoSEQ multiplex PCR, lists solely in-frame clones and lacks some. Among hundreds of thousands of clones, about nine tenths were seen once, and the ten largest hold roughly a tenth. The participants were between roughly 18 and 90 years old and came from 24 US areas. Cohorts were based on clinical histories the participants reported. This TCR was sampled from a woman under 40 who had recovered from COVID-19. The specimen was PBMCs or T cells enriched from blood (not recorded which).

CDR3 bases: TGTGCCAGCAGCTTAGCGTTCCGCGGGAGAGCTGCGAACACCGGGGAGCTGTTTTTT. This sequence encodes CASSLAFRGRAANTGELFF. The gene calls are TRBV7-6 and TRBJ2-2; 7 bases line up with TRBD2. The J segment lost 0 bases and the V segment lost 0 bases, leaving 10 bases of the junction unmatched. The CDR3 is made up of 19 amino acids. Germline CDR1 and CDR2: SGHVS and FNYEAQ.